This T cell receptor (beta chain) was recorded in a study of T-cell memory formation after mild COVID-19. This clonotype was counted between two and nine times. TCRdb itself ran the 5' RACE reads through MiXCR, one entry per CDR3 protein. The table has about 140,000 distinct CDR3 sequences, around 15% seen once. V lost 0 bases and J 8 bases, leaving 19 bases between the germline ends. The CDR3 covers 16 residues. CDR1 is MNHEY, CDR2 SVGAGI, per germline. V and J are TRBV6-5 and TRBJ1-2; D may be TRBD1 (5 bases). The clonotype comes from an adult woman who had mild COVID-19 (a few samples of this study predate the infection). Cell type and time point are not known. The source material was PBMCs or a T cell subset sorted from them (not recorded which). CDR3 sequence reads: CASSYSIGGAPGGYTF. The CDR3 nucleotides are TGTGCCAGCAGTTACTCGATCGGTGGGGCCCCTGGCGGCTACACCTTC.